Shown below are 10 T cell receptor beta chains from a single sample sequenced in a study of blood T cells in healthy people across ages. Alongside a J-beta primer mix, a sample-barcoded 5' primer served in a second PCR lasting roughly 7 to 12 cycles. In TCRdb, the 5' RACE reads were re-called with MiXCR into one record per CDR3 protein. The sample has 790,000 or so distinct CDR3 sequences; roughly three fifths are singletons. The sample consisted of blood. The receptors were gathered from a man aged 35-49 years in good health.

This chain joins TRBV6-2 or TRBV6-3 and TRBJ2-3; 8 bases are a match to TRBD2. The V gene's germline CDR1 is MNHEY and CDR2 SVGEGT. The CDR3 sequence is 18 residues long. V dropped 4 bases and J dropped 2; count of bases not matched to a gene: 14. Here the CDR3 reads CASSSTSGPPVDTDTQYF. In DNA, the CDR3 is TGTGCCAGCAGTTCTACTAGCGGTCCTCCTGTCGACACAGATACGCAGTATTTT.

CDR3 sequence: CASSFQGNTEAFF. CDR3 nucleotide sequence: TGTGCCAGCAGCTTTCAGGGGAACACTGAAGCTTTCTTT. V usage is TRBV7-9 and J usage is TRBJ1-1, with D possibly matching TRBD1 (5 bases). Germline values: CDR1 SEHNR, CDR2 FQNEAQ (reference sequence). V shed 3 bases and J shed 1 base, with 6 bases lying between them. CDR3 length: 13 amino acids. Complete variable domain (other parts from reference TRBV7-9 and TRBJ1-1): DTGVSQNPRHKITKRGQNVTFRCDPISEHNRLYWYRQTLGQGPEFLTYFQNEAQLEKSRLLSDRFSAERPKGSFSTLEIQRTEQGDSAMYLCASSFQGNTEAFFGQGTRLTVV.

A few counts support this clonotype. The chain is built from TRBV3-1 and TRBJ2-6; no clear D gene. The CDR3 runs 15 residues. Germline-derived CDR1 and CDR2 are LGHDT and YNNKEL (reference sequence). V was clipped by 0 bases and J by 9 bases, with 12 bases between them. CDR3 sequence (DNA): TGTGCCAGCAGCCAAGACCGGACCGCCCGCAACGTCCTGACTTTC. Translation: CASSQDRTARNVLTF.

This clonotype occurred a few times. The CDR3 region has the DNA TGCAGCGTTGAACCCCCGGGGGTACAATACAATGAGCAGTTCTTC. Amino acid sequence: CSVEPPGVQYNEQFF. The chain combines TRBV29-1 with TRBJ2-1; D perhaps matches TRBD2 (6 bases). The CDR3 consists of 15 residues. Germline CDR1 reads SQVTM; CDR2 reads ANQGSEA. The V end was cut by 2 bases, the J end by 4 bases, with 15 bases between.

This clonotype was seen only once. The rearrangement uses TRBV7-2 and TRBJ1-2; D gene ambiguous. V gave up 3 bases and J gave up 5 bases, with 13 bases separating them. The CDR3 consists of 14 residues. Germline V lookup: CDR1 SGHTA, CDR2 FQGNSA. For the CDR3, the DNA is TGTGCCAGCAGCTTGCCCGGGTCGAAGTATGGCTACACCTTC. Residues: CASSLPGSKYGYTF.

In this sample, this clonotype turned up a few times. The chain employs TRBV5-1 and TRBJ2-6; D possibly corresponds to TRBD1 (6 bases). Germline CDR1 is SGHRS and CDR2 is YFSETQ. V shed 3 bases and J shed 0 bases, with 19 bases lying between them. This CDR3 region has 19 residues. The CDR3 loop reads CASSSPTGYGFSGANVLTF. Written as DNA, the CDR3 is TGCGCCAGCAGCTCGCCCACAGGGTATGGCTTCTCTGGGGCCAACGTCCTGACTTTC.

CDR3 bases: TGTGCCAGCAGTGACTACCCGGACAGGGGAGTTCCAGATACGCAGTATTTT. Amino acids: CASSDYPDRGVPDTQYF. The J gene is TRBJ2-3, the V gene TRBV25-1, with TRBD1 matching 9 bases. The CDR3 loop spans 17 amino acids. The trim removed 3 bases at V and 4 bases at J, leaving 11 bases unmatched. CDR1 and CDR2 (germline): MGHDK, SYGVNS.

The V call is TRBV3-1, the J call TRBJ2-3; weak D call: TRBD2 (6 bases). Germline V gene data show CDR1 as LGHDT and CDR2 as YNNKEL (reference sequence). The ends were cut back, 3 bases at V and 8 bases at J, with 18 bases in the middle. The CDR3 loop spans 15 amino acids. CDR3 loop: CASSHNPDGGSTQYF. In DNA, the CDR3 is TGTGCCAGCAGCCACAATCCGGACGGGGGAAGTACGCAGTATTTT.

The sample holds one count of this clonotype. The chain is built from TRBV20-1 and TRBJ1-5; TRBD1 aligns across 7 bases. Germline assignment: CDR1 DFQATT and CDR2 SNEGSKA (reference sequence). This CDR3 comprises 14 residues. J gave up 9 bases and V 6 bases, and 14 bases lay outside the gene matches. CDR3 sequence (DNA): TGCAGTGCCGCGACGAGACAGGGCCCGTGGCCCCAGCATTTT. It encodes CSAATRQGPWPQHF.

The gene calls are TRBV5-5 and TRBJ1-5; 7 bases agree with TRBD1. CDR3 length: 17 amino acids. The germline CDR1 and CDR2 sequences are SGHKS and YYEKEE (reference sequence). V dropped 4 bases and J dropped 2; count of bases not matched to a gene: 12. This CDR3 reads CASSSLRVQGGNQPQHF. CDR3 DNA sequence: TGTGCCAGCAGCAGCCTCCGGGTCCAGGGGGGCAATCAGCCCCAGCATTTT.